Reported below is one T cell receptor beta chain. Its antigen is still unknown. The data originate from a study of OX40 agonist ivuxolimab in advanced cancers. Study findings and constraints: No antigen was identified for the clonally expanded peripheral T cells. At 0.1 to 3.0 mg/kg and by week 6, clonal expansion occurred in CD4+ and CD8+ blood T cells.

TCRdb's table, derived via immunoSEQ multiplex PCR, lists solely in-frame clones and lacks some. The table records 65,000 to 95,000 clones, approximately 82% of them present only once. The source is an adult with an advanced solid tumor such as melanoma, head and neck, liver or kidney cancer. The specimen was CD4+ or CD8+ T cells sorted from blood, collected in a trial of the OX40 agonist ivuxolimab.

The DNA of the CDR3 is TGTGCCAGCAGCCGCGGACAGGGACCGAACACCGGGGAGCTGTTTTTT. This encodes CASSRGQGPNTGELFF. The V gene is TRBV11-2, the J gene TRBJ2-2; 8 bases match TRBD1. Looked up from germline, CDR1 is SGHAT and CDR2 is FQNNGV. This CDR3 has 16 amino acids. V lost 5 bases to trimming and J lost 0 bases; unmatched junction nucleotides: 5.